Sequencing of this T cell receptor beta chain was carried out in a study of blood T cell repertoires in COVID-19. Enrolled through a virtual design, the participants were between roughly 18 and 90 years of age and came from roughly 22 US areas. Grouping used clinical history reported by participants in a survey and questionnaire. The CDR3 spans 16 residues. Germline CDR1 LGHDT, CDR2 YNNKEL (reference sequence). With 4 bases removed from V and 10 bases from J, the gap between germline ends came to 20 bases. Here immunoSEQ multiplex PCR was the method, and the copy in TCRdb shows in-frame clones only, minus some. The data contain about 220,000 clones, around 89% of them singletons.

The clonotype originates from a young man who had been exposed to COVID-19. V and J are TRBV3-1 (or the pseudogene TRBV3-2) and TRBJ1-6; TRBD1 might be the D (5 bases). The source material was PBMCs or T cells enriched from blood (not recorded which). The CDR3 loop is CASSPIGGRKKSPLHF. CDR3 nucleotides: TGTGCCAGCAGCCCGATCGGGGGGAGGAAGAAATCACCCCTCCACTTT.